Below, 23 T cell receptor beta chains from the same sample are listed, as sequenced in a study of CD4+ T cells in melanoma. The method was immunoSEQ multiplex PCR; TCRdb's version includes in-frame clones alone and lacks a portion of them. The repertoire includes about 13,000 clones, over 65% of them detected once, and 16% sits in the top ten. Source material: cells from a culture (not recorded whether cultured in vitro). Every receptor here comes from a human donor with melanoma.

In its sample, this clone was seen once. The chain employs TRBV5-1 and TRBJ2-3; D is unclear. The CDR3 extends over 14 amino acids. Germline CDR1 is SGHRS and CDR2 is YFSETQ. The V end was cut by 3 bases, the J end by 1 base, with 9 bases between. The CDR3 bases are TGCGCCAGCAGCTGGCAGTCGGGCACAGATACGCAGTATTTT. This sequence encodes CASSWQSGTDTQYF. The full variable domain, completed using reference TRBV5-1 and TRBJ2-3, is KAGVTQTPRYLIKTRGQQVTLSCSPISGHRSVSWYQQTPGQGLQFLFEYFSETQRNKGNFPGRFSGRQFSNSRSEMNVSTLELGDSALYLCASSWQSGTDTQYFGPGTRLTVL.

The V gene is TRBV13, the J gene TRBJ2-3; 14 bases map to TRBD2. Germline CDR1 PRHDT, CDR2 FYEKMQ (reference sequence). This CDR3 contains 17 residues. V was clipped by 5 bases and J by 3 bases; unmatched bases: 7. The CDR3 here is CASSQRLAGGFTDTQYF. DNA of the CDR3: TGTGCCAGCAGCCAAAGACTAGCGGGGGGGTTTACAGATACGCAGTATTTT.

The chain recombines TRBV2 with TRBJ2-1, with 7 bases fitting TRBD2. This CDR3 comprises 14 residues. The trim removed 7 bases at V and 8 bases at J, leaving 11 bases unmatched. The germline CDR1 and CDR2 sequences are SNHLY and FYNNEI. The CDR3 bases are TGTGCCAGCAACATCGAGCGGGGCTCCGATGAGCAGTTCTTC. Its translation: CASNIERGSDEQFF.

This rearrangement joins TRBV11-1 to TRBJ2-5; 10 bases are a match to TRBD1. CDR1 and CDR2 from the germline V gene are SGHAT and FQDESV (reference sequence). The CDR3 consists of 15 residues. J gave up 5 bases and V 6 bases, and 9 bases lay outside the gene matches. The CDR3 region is CASRRGQGQWETQYF. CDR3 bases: TGTGCCAGCAGGAGGGGACAGGGGCAGTGGGAGACCCAGTACTTC.

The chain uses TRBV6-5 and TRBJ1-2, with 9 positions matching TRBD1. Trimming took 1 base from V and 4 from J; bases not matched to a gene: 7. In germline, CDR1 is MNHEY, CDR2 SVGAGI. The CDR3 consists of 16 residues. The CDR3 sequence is CASSYWGQGFFYGYTF. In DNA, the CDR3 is TGTGCCAGCAGTTACTGGGGACAGGGTTTTTTCTATGGCTACACCTTC.

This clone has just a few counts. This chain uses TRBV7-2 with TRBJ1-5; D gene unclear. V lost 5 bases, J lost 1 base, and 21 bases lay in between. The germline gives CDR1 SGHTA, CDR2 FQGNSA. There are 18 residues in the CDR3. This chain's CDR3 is CASSRILGSSGSNQPQHF. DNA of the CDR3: TGTGCCAGCAGCCGAATCCTAGGGTCCTCGGGGAGCAATCAGCCCCAGCATTTT.

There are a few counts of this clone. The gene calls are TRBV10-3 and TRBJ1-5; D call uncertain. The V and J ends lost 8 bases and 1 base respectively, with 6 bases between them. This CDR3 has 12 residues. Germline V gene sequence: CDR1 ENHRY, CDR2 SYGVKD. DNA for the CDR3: TGTGCCATCTCCGACAGCAATCAGCCCCAGCATTTT. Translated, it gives CAISDSNQPQHF.

The CDR3 sequence is CASSSGQGFYNSPLHF. For the CDR3, the DNA is TGTGCCAGCAGCTCGGGACAGGGGTTCTATAATTCACCCCTCCACTTT. This chain connects TRBV4-2 to TRBJ1-6; TRBD1 agrees at 10 bases. Germline V gives CDR1 LGHNA, CDR2 YNFKEQ. This CDR3 region has 16 residues. Trimming removed 5 bases from V and 3 bases from J; junction bases left unmatched: 4.

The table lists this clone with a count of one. CDR3: CASSHIAAGRGGSEQFF. CDR3 nucleotides: TGTGCCAGCAGTCATATTGCAGCGGGGCGGGGGGGCTCTGAGCAGTTCTTC. V gene TRBV27 combines with J gene TRBJ2-1; TRBD2 matches 9 bases. The CDR3 is 17 residues long. Trimming took 5 bases from V and 9 from J; bases not matched to a gene: 17. Germline V CDR1 and CDR2: MNHEY, SMNVEV (reference sequence).

CDR3 nucleotide sequence: TGTGCCTGGAGTTATAAGTCTGGAAACACCATATATTTT. This translates into CAWSYKSGNTIYF. This chain links TRBV30 with TRBJ1-3; no clear D gene. Looked up from germline, CDR1 is GTSNPN and CDR2 is SVGIG (reference sequence). Trimming stripped 2 bases from V and 1 base from J, with 6 bases between. This CDR3 is 13 amino acids long.

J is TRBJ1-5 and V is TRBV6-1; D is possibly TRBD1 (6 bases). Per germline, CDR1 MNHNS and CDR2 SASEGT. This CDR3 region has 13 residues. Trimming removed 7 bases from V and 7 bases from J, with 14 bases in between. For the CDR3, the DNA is TGTGCCAGCACTGGAACAGGGAACCAGCCCCAGCATTTT. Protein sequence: CASTGTGNQPQHF.

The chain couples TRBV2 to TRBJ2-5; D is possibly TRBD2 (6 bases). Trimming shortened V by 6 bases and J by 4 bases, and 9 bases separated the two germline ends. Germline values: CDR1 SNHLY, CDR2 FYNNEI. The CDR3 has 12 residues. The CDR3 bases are TGTGCCAGCAGGGCTAGCGCAGAGACCCAGTACTTC. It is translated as CASRASAETQYF.

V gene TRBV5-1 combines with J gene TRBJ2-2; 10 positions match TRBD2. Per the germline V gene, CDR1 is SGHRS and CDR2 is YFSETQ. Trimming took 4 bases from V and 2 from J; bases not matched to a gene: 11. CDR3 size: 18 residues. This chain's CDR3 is CASSPGASGGDNTGELFF. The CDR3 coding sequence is TGCGCCAGCAGCCCCGGCGCTAGCGGGGGCGATAACACCGGGGAGCTGTTTTTT.

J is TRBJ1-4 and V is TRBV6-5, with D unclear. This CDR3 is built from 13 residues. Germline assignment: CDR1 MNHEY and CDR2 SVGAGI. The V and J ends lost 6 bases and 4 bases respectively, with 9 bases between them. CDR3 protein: CASSLDYNEKLFF. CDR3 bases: TGTGCCAGCAGCCTCGATTATAATGAAAAACTGTTTTTT.

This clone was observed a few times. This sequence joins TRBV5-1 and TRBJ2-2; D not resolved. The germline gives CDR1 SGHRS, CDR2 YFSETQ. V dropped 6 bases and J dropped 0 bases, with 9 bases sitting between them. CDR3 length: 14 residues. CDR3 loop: CASKAIANTGELFF. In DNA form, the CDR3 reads TGCGCCAGCAAGGCAATAGCGAACACCGGGGAGCTGTTTTTT.

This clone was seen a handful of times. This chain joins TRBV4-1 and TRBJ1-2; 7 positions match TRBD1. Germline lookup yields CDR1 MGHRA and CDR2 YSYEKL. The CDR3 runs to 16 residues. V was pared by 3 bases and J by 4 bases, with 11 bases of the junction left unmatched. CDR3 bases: TGCGCCAGCAGCCACCCGAATAGACAGGGAGGCTATGGCTACACCTTC. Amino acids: CASSHPNRQGGYGYTF.

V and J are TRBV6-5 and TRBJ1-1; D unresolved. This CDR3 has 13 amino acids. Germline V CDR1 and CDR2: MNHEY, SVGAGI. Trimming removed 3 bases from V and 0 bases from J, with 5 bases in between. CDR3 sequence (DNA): TGTGCCAGCAGTTATATGGTGAACACTGAAGCTTTCTTT. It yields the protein CASSYMVNTEAFF.

Here the CDR3 reads CASSLGDRAGKLFF. The CDR3 DNA is TGCGCCAGCAGCTTAGGGGACAGGGCCGGAAAACTGTTTTTT. The chain carries TRBV5-1 and TRBJ1-4, with 9 positions matching TRBD1. V shed 2 bases, J shed 10 bases, and the junction held 6 bases outside the gene matches. The CDR3 totals 14 residues. In germline, CDR1 is SGHRS, CDR2 YFSETQ.

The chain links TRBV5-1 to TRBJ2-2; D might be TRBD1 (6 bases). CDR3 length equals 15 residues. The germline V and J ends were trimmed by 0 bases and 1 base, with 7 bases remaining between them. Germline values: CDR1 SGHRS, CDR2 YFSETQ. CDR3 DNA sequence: TGCGCCAGCAGCTTGGTGGGACAGAACACCGGGGAGCTGTTTTTT. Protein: CASSLVGQNTGELFF.

CDR3 DNA: TGTGCCAGCAGCTTTTTGGCTAACTATGGCTACACCTTC. This sequence encodes CASSFLANYGYTF. This sequence joins TRBV2 and TRBJ1-2; unclear D gene. The germline V and J ends were trimmed by 6 bases and 0 bases, with 8 bases remaining between them. CDR1 and CDR2 (germline): SNHLY, FYNNEI. The length of the CDR3 is 13 residues.

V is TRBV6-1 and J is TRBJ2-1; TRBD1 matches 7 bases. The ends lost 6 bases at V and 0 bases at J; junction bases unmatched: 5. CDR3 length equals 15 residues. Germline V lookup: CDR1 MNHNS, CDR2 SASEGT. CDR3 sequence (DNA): TGTGCCAGCAGGAGACAGGGTTCCTCCTACAATGAGCAGTTCTTC. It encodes CASRRQGSSYNEQFF.

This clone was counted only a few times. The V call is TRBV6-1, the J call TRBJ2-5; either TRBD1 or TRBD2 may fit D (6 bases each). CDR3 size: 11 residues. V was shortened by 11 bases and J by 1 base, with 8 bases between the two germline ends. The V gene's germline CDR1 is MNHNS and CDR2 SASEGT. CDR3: CAEGGQETQYF. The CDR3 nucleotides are TGTGCCGAGGGGGGCCAAGAGACCCAGTACTTC.

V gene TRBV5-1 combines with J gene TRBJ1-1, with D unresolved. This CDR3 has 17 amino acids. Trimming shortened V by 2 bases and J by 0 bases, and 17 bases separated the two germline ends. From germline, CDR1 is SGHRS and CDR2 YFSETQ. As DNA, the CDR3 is TGCGCCAGCAGCTTAAGGACTTCCAAAGGGATGAACACTGAAGCTTTCTTT. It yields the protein CASSLRTSKGMNTEAFF.